The source of this TCR beta chain is a study of cytomegalovirus exposure and HLA in healthy donors. PCR amplification relied on 60 Vbeta primers (plus 13 Jbeta primers). Profiling relied on immunoSEQ multiplex PCR, and the TCRdb table lists in-frame clones only, not all of them. Altogether under 250,000 clones are present, 70% to 80% being singletons, with the ten largest covering 1.5% to 2%. This clone was detected only a few times. Its antigen is not identified. Study results and caveats: Sequences of the TCR beta chain were said to predict the HLA-A and HLA-B alleles of most subjects accurately. A later analysis appeared to link common viral pathogens to several of the most significant clusters.

This receptor was identified in a man aged 30-40 years in good health and CMV-seronegative. Sequenced: PBMCs.

The CDR3 region is CASSTGTFFSGTSGRRAETQYF. DNA of the CDR3: TGCGCCAGCAGCACCGGGACATTCTTTTCCGGGACTAGCGGAAGAAGGGCAGAGACCCAGTACTTC. This chain links TRBV5-1 with TRBJ2-5; 11 positions agree with TRBD2. This CDR3 has 22 residues. In germline, CDR1 is SGHRS, CDR2 YFSETQ. V lost 4 bases and J lost 4; bases outside the gene matches: 27.